The source of this T cell receptor (beta chain) is a study of blood T cell repertoires in COVID-19. As for the study in general: T cells, B-cell-depleted T cells, or PBMCs supplied cDNA or gDNA.

The CDR3 length is 13 residues. Germline assignment: CDR1 SGDLS and CDR2 YYNGEE. Trimming stripped 2 bases from V and 3 bases from J, with 8 bases between. Method: immunoSEQ multiplex PCR; TCRdb's copy keeps in-frame clones and lacks some. The repertoire holds about 180,000 clones, with roughly 85% as singletons. The sample was peripheral blood. The TCR was taken from a human donor with active or convalescent COVID-19. The donor label of this sample is uncertain. This sequence joins TRBV9 and TRBJ1-1; the D is unclear. Here the CDR3 reads CASSVEYDTEAFF. The DNA of the CDR3 is TGTGCCAGCAGCGTTGAGTACGACACTGAAGCTTTCTTT. Full variable domain (missing parts from reference TRBV9 and TRBJ1-1): DSGVTQTPKHLITATGQRVTLRCSPRSGDLSVYWYQQSLDQGLQFLIQYYNGEERAKGNILERFSAQQFPDLHSELNLSSLELGDSALYFCASSVEYDTEAFFGQGTRLTVV.